The 21 T cell receptor beta chains presented below share a single source sample, sequenced in a study of cytomegalovirus exposure and HLA in healthy donors. Profiled with immunoSEQ multiplex PCR; TCRdb holds only in-frame clones, not every one. The sample lists approximately 59,000 clones; 80% to 95% were seen once. Sequenced: PBMCs. The source is a man between 18 and 29 years old in good health and CMV-seropositive.

The chain carries TRBV9 and TRBJ2-5; 15 bases match TRBD2. The germline gives CDR1 SGDLS, CDR2 YYNGEE. V was clipped by 2 bases and J by 2 bases; unmatched bases: 7. This CDR3 is 18 amino acids long. CDR3 coding DNA: TGTGCCAGCAGCGTCGCGGGACTAGCGGGAGGAGGTCAAGAGACCCAGTACTTC. This gives the protein CASSVAGLAGGGQETQYF.

The chain links TRBV11-3 to TRBJ1-1; D is unclear. CDR1 SGHNT and CDR2 YENEEA come from the germline V gene. The germline V and J ends were trimmed by 0 bases and 6 bases, with 14 bases remaining between them. There are 15 residues in the CDR3. In DNA form, the CDR3 reads TGTGCCAGCAGCTTAGAAAGTGACTCGAGCGCTGAAGCTTTCTTT. Its translation is CASSLESDSSAEAFF.

V usage is TRBV14 and J usage is TRBJ2-1, with TRBD2 matching over 7 bases. Germline CDR1 and CDR2: SGHDN and FVKESK. V was pared by 1 base and J by 4 bases, with 7 bases of the junction left unmatched. The CDR3 consists of 16 residues. This CDR3 reads CASSQVNGRSYNEQFF. Here the CDR3 DNA reads TGTGCCAGCAGCCAAGTGAACGGGAGGAGTTACAATGAGCAGTTCTTC.

This rearrangement joins TRBV21-1 to TRBJ2-7; the table's D gene call, TRBD2, was not cross checked with the DNA. TRBV21-1 is shown as a pseudogene. The CDR3 has 15 amino acids. The CDR3 bases are TGTGCCAGCAGCAAGTCGACGGGAGTCCCCTCCGAGCAGTACTTC. Encoded protein: CASSKSTGVPSEQYF.

The rearrangement links TRBV5-1 to TRBJ1-4; TRBD1 is a possible D gene (6 bases). V was clipped by 0 bases and J by 2 bases, with 14 bases between them. In germline, CDR1 is SGHRS, CDR2 YFSETQ. There are 17 residues in the CDR3. The CDR3 loop reads CASSLAIQGGTNEKLFF. The CDR3, as DNA: TGCGCCAGCAGCTTGGCCATACAGGGTGGGACTAATGAAAAACTGTTTTTT.

The gene calls are TRBV9 and TRBJ2-1, with D uncertain. CDR3 size: 13 residues. The germline CDR1 and CDR2 sequences are SGDLS and YYNGEE. Trimming stripped 2 bases from V and 13 bases from J, with 16 bases between. CDR3 nucleotide sequence: TGTGCCAGCAGCGTGGATACACTATCCTCTCAGTTCTTC. It specifies CASSVDTLSSQFF.

This clone occurred once. This chain joins TRBV5-1 and TRBJ2-3; TRBD2 might be the D (6 bases). Between the trimmed V and J ends, which lost 5 bases and 2 bases, there was a span of 12 bases. The germline V gene encodes CDR1 SGHRS and CDR2 YFSETQ. The CDR3 is made up of 14 amino acids. In DNA form, the CDR3 reads TGCGCCAGCAGGACGGGACTCTTCACAGATACGCAGTATTTT. This encodes CASRTGLFTDTQYF.

The chain joins TRBV15 to TRBJ2-7; 9 positions match TRBD1. This CDR3 spans 14 amino acids. Germline loops: CDR1 LNHNV, CDR2 YYDKDF (reference sequence). Trimming took 3 bases from V and 4 from J; bases not matched to a gene: 4. CDR3: CATSRGQGRYEQYF. The CDR3 DNA follows: TGTGCCACCAGCAGGGGACAGGGAAGGTACGAGCAGTACTTC.

The chain couples TRBV29-1 to TRBJ1-5; 7 bases fit TRBD1. Trimming at V came to 6 bases and at J to 4 bases, leaving 9 bases not matched to a gene. Germline V gene lookup returns CDR1 SQVTM and CDR2 ANQGSEA. CDR3 length: 14 amino acids. As DNA, the CDR3 is TGCAGCGTGTGGACAGGAGGTACTAATCAGCCCCAGCATTTT. It codes for CSVWTGGTNQPQHF. Drawing the rest from reference TRBV29-1 and TRBJ1-5, the complete variable domain is SAVISQKPSRDICQRGTSLTIQCQVDSQVTMMFWYRQQPGQSLTLIATANQGSEATYESGFVIDKFPISRPNLTFSTLTVSNMSPEDSSIYLCSVWTGGTNQPQHFGDGTRLSIL.

The chain joins TRBV29-1 to TRBJ2-1; D may be TRBD2 (5 bases). Germline V gives CDR1 SQVTM, CDR2 ANQGSEA. CDR3 length: 11 residues. The CDR3 region is CTLWTAEGQFF. The DNA for the CDR3 is TGCACCTTATGGACCGCCGAGGGGCAGTTCTTC.

This clone has only one observation. The chain links TRBV14 to TRBJ2-3; D not certain. CDR1 and CDR2 from the germline V gene are SGHDN and FVKESK. V was pared by 0 bases and J by 0 bases, with 13 bases between. CDR3 length: 17 residues. This CDR3 is CASSQEHITTSTDTQYF. CDR3 coding DNA: TGTGCCAGCAGCCAAGAGCACATCACGACTAGCACAGATACGCAGTATTTT. Using reference TRBV14 and TRBJ2-3 for the parts outside the CDR3, the full variable domain is EAGVTQFPSHSVIEKGQTVTLRCDPISGHDNLYWYRRVMGKEIKFLLHFVKESKQDESGMPNNRFLAERTGGTYSTLKVQPAELEDSGVYFCASSQEHITTSTDTQYFGPGTRLTVL.

The V gene is TRBV28, the J gene TRBJ2-5; 7 bases fit TRBD2. Per the germline V gene, CDR1 is MDHEN and CDR2 is SYDVKM. V lost 4 bases, J lost 5 bases, and 28 bases stayed unmatched. The CDR3 totals 21 residues. CDR3 in amino acids: CASSSDRMDPSGTTRGETQYF. CDR3 sequence (DNA): TGTGCCAGCAGTTCGGATCGCATGGACCCGAGCGGGACTACCCGAGGGGAGACCCAGTACTTC.

The chain links TRBV28 to TRBJ2-3; perhaps TRBD1 as D (5 bases). The germline V and J ends were trimmed by 6 bases and 4 bases, with 14 bases remaining between them. Germline V gives CDR1 MDHEN, CDR2 SYDVKM. The CDR3 spans 14 residues. This CDR3 is CASRMGHRADTQYF. The DNA for the CDR3 is TGTGCCAGCAGGATGGGGCATCGGGCAGATACGCAGTATTTT.

The chain carries TRBV2 and TRBJ2-3; 7 bases match TRBD1. V lost 6 bases and J lost 1; bases outside the gene matches: 13. There are 17 residues in the CDR3. Germline V gives CDR1 SNHLY, CDR2 FYNNEI. Here the CDR3 DNA reads TGTGCCAGCAGGCCAACAGGGGTACTAGGCGGCACAGATACGCAGTATTTT. It encodes CASRPTGVLGGTDTQYF.

This chain uses TRBV6-5 with TRBJ2-7; the D gene is possibly TRBD1 (5 bases). Per germline, CDR1 MNHEY and CDR2 SVGAGI. Trimming pared 4 bases from V and 2 bases from J, leaving 12 bases between. This CDR3 spans 14 amino acids. CDR3 DNA: TGTGCCAGCAGTTCTACAGGAAAACCCTACGAGCAGTACTTC. Amino acids: CASSSTGKPYEQYF.

This clone has only a few counts. The rearrangement uses TRBV29-1 and TRBJ2-1; 7 bases agree with TRBD1. The junction had 11 bases not matched to a gene; V was cut back by 8 bases and J by 7 bases. Germline V CDR1 and CDR2: SQVTM, ANQGSEA. CDR3 length equals 13 residues. CDR3 DNA: TGCAGCTCCTTGAGACAGGGTGGAAATGAGCAGTTCTTC. Translated, it gives CSSLRQGGNEQFF.

The chain carries TRBV19 and TRBJ2-7; 13 bases agree with TRBD2. From germline, CDR1 is LNHDA and CDR2 SQIVND (reference sequence). The CDR3 has 14 residues. Trimming removed 6 bases from V and 5 bases from J; junction bases left unmatched: 4. Written as DNA, the CDR3 is TGTGCCAGTAGGCGGACTAGCGGGAGTCACGAGCAGTACTTC. This sequence encodes CASRRTSGSHEQYF.

The gene calls are TRBV6-1 and TRBJ1-3; TRBD1 might be the D (5 bases). Germline V lookup: CDR1 MNHNS, CDR2 SASEGT. The CDR3 sequence is 15 residues long. With 7 bases removed from V and 4 bases from J, the gap between germline ends came to 17 bases. CDR3 residues: CASTEQAAGGNTIYF. The CDR3 DNA follows: TGTGCCAGCACCGAACAGGCGGCAGGGGGAAACACCATATATTTT.

The V and J genes are TRBV19 and TRBJ1-2; the match to TRBD1 covers 7 bases. Trimming cost V 5 bases and J 2 bases; bases outside gene matches: 5. CDR3 length: 14 residues. The germline V gene encodes CDR1 LNHDA and CDR2 SQIVND (reference sequence). CDR3 protein: CASSVTGENYGYTF. CDR3 sequence (DNA): TGTGCCAGTAGTGTAACAGGGGAAAACTATGGCTACACCTTC.

The chain is built from TRBV5-1 and TRBJ2-5; TRBD2 matches at 10 bases. The junction had 4 bases not matched to a gene; V was cut back by 0 bases and J by 2 bases. Per germline, CDR1 SGHRS and CDR2 YFSETQ. This CDR3 is built from 16 residues. CDR3 sequence reads: CASSLDPAGGQETQYF. In nucleotides, the CDR3 is TGCGCCAGCAGCTTGGATCCAGCGGGAGGGCAAGAGACCCAGTACTTC.

The chain has TRBV4-1 and TRBJ2-1; 10 bases are shared with TRBD2. Germline values: CDR1 MGHRA, CDR2 YSYEKL. The ends lost 5 bases at V and 0 bases at J; junction bases unmatched: 16. This CDR3 region has 20 residues. CDR3 nucleotides: TGCGCCAGCAGCTCCCGCTCCCCACTAGCGGGGAACAGCTCCTACAATGAGCAGTTCTTC. Protein sequence: CASSSRSPLAGNSSYNEQFF.